This T cell receptor beta chain was recovered during a study of technical replicates of blood from a handful of donors. J lost 4 bases, V lost 6 bases, and 8 bases had no gene match. Germline V CDR1 and CDR2: MNHNS, SASEGT. The CDR3 length is 14 residues. Sequenced by immunoSEQ multiplex PCR; TCRdb stores in-frame clones only, minus some. The table lists roughly 51,000 clones, around 95% of them singletons. The V gene is TRBV6-1, the J gene TRBJ2-5; 7 positions match TRBD1. Specimen: PBMCs. The TCR comes from a human donor in good health. Some clones in this sample may be carry-over from other donors' samples. CDR3 nucleotides: TGTGCCAGCAGGCCGACAGGGCGTGGAGAGACCCAGTACTTC. Protein product: CASRPTGRGETQYF.